Below are 4 T cell receptor beta chains sequenced from a single sample in a study of blood T cell repertoires in COVID-19. The protocol was immunoSEQ multiplex PCR, while the TCRdb copy is restricted to in-frame clones and leaves out a portion. The sample shows some 200,000 clones, 85% to 90% of them seen only once. The sequenced material came from peripheral blood. These TCRs come from a man of 80 years or more with acute or convalescent COVID-19.

This clone appeared once. The chain joins TRBV19 to TRBJ1-2; 7 bases fit TRBD1. The CDR3 is made up of 12 amino acids. V dropped 10 bases and J dropped 3; count of bases not matched to a gene: 5. Germline V gives CDR1 LNHDA, CDR2 SQIVND (reference sequence). CDR3 loop: CATRDSDYGYTF. CDR3 bases: TGTGCCACCCGGGACAGCGACTATGGCTACACCTTC.

The sample holds a few counts of this clone. This rearrangement joins TRBV14 to TRBJ2-7, with TRBD2 matching over 14 bases. CDR1 and CDR2 from the germline V gene are SGHDN and FVKESK. Unmatched junction bases numbered 3, after V lost 2 bases and J lost 3 bases. The CDR3 totals 16 residues. The CDR3 reads CASSQTGLAGGYEQYF. The DNA for the CDR3 is TGTGCCAGCAGCCAAACAGGACTAGCGGGAGGCTACGAGCAGTACTTC.

V usage is TRBV5-1 and J usage is TRBJ2-7; 8 bases agree with TRBD1. CDR1 is SGHRS, CDR2 YFSETQ, per germline. The CDR3 consists of 15 residues. The V and J ends lost 1 base and 2 bases, in that order; junction bases with no gene match: 5. This chain's CDR3 is CASSLILDRAYEQYF. The CDR3 DNA reads as TGCGCCAGCAGCTTGATCCTGGACAGGGCCTACGAGCAGTACTTC. The full variable domain, in which reference TRBV5-1 and TRBJ2-7 provide the parts outside the CDR3, is KAGVTQTPRYLIKTRGQQVTLSCSPISGHRSVSWYQQTPGQGLQFLFEYFSETQRNKGNFPGRFSGRQFSNSRSEMNVSTLELGDSALYLCASSLILDRAYEQYFGPGTRLTVT.

The chain uses TRBV10-2 and TRBJ2-3; the D gene is possibly TRBD2 (6 bases). CDR1 and CDR2 from the germline V gene are WSHSY and SAAADI. The CDR3 has 15 amino acids. V was trimmed by 7 bases and J by 2 bases, leaving 16 bases between them. CDR3 in amino acids: CASTRGVGDTDTQYF. CDR3 nucleotides: TGCGCCAGCACTCGCGGGGTGGGGGACACAGATACGCAGTATTTT.